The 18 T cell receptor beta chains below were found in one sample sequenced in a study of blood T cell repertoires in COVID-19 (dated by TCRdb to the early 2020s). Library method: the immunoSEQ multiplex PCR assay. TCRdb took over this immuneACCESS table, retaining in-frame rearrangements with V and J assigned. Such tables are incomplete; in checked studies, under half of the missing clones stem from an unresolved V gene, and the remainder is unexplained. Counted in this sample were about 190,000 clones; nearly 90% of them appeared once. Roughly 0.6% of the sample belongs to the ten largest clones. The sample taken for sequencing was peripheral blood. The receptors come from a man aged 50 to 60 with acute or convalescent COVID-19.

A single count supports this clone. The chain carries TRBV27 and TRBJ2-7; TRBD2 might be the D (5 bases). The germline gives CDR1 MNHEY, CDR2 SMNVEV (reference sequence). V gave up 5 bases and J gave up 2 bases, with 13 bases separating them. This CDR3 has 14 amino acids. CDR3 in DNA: TGTGCCAGCAGTCCCCTTGGAGGAGCCTACGAGCAGTACGTC. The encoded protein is CASSPLGGAYEQYV.

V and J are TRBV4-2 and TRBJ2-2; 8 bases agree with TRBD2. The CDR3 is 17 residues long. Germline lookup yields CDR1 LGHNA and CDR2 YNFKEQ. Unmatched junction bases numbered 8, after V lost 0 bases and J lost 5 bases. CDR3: CASSQEPGLVRTGELFF. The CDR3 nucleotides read TGTGCCAGCAGCCAAGAACCGGGACTAGTGAGGACCGGGGAGCTGTTTTTT.

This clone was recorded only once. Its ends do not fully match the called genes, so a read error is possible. The CDR3 region is CASSFRLTGSTQFF. Written as DNA, the CDR3 is TGTGCCAGCAGCTTCCGCCTCACAGGGTCCACGCAGTTTTTT. The rearrangement uses TRBV5-4 and TRBJ2-3; D is possibly TRBD1 (6 bases). The germline CDR1 and CDR2 sequences are SGHNT and YYREEE (reference sequence). This CDR3 spans 14 amino acids.

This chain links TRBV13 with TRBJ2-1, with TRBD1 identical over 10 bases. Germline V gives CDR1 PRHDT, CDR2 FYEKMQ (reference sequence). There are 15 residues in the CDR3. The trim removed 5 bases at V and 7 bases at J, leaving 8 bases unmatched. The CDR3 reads CASSLDRGLGNEQFF. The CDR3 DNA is TGTGCCAGCAGCCTAGACAGGGGGCTGGGGAATGAGCAGTTCTTC.

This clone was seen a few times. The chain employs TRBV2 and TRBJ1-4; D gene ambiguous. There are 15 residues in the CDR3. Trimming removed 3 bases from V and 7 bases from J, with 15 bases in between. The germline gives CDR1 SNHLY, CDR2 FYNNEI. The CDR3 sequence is CASSDRSGFREKLFF. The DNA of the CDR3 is TGTGCCAGCAGTGATAGGAGTGGCTTTCGTGAAAAACTGTTTTTT.

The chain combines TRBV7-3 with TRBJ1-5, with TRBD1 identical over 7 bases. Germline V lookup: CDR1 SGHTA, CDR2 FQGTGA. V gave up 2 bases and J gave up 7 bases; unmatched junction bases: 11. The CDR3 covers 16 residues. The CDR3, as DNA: TGTGCCAGCAGCTTATCCCCCGACAGGGTTATGCAGCCCCAGCATTTT. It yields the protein CASSLSPDRVMQPQHF.

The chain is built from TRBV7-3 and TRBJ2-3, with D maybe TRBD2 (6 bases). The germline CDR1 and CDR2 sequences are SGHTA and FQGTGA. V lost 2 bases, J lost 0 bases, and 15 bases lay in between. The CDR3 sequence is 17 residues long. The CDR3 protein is CASSLYRPGLSTDTQYF. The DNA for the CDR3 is TGTGCCAGCAGCTTATATCGCCCGGGACTCAGCACAGATACGCAGTATTTT.

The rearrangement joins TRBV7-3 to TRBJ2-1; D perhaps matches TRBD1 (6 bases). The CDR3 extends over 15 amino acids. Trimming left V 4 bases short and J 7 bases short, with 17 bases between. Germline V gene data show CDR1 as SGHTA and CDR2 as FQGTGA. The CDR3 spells CASSSQGPTWNEQFF. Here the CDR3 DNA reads TGTGCCAGCAGCTCTCAGGGGCCAACCTGGAATGAGCAGTTCTTC.

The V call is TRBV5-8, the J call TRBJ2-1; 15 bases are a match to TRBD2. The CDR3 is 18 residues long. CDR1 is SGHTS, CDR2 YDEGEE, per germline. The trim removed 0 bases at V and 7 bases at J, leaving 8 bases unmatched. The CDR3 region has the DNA TGTGCCAGCAGCTTGGGGCGGACTAGCGGGGGGGCCTGGAATGAGCAGTTCTTC. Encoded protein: CASSLGRTSGGAWNEQFF.

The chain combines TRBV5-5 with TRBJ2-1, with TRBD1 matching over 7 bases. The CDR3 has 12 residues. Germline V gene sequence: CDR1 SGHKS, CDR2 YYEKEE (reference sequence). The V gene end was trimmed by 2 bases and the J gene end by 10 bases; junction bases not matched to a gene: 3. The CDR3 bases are TGTGCCAGCAGCTTCGAGGGGGCAGAGCAGTTCTTC. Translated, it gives CASSFEGAEQFF.

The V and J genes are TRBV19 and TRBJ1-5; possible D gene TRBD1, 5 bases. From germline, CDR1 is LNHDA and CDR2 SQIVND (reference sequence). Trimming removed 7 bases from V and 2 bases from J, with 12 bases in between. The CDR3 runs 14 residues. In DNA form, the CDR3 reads TGTGCCAGTATTAACCCGGGGGGCAATCAGCCCCAGCATTTT. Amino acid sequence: CASINPGGNQPQHF. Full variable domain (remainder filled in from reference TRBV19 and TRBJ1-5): DGGITQSPKYLFRKEGQNVTLSCEQNLNHDAMYWYRQDPGQGLRLIYYSQIVNDFQKGDIAEGYSVSREKKESFPLTVTSAQKNPTAFYLCASINPGGNQPQHFGDGTRLSIL.

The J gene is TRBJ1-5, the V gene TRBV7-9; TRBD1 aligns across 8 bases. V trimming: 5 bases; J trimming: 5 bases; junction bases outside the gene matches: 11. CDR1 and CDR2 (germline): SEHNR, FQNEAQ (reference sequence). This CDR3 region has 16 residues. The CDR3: CASSGSTGARDQPQHF. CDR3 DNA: TGTGCCAGCAGCGGGTCGACAGGGGCAAGGGATCAGCCCCAGCATTTT. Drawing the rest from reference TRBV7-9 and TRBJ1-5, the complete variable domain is DTGVSQNPRHKITKRGQNVTFRCDPISEHNRLYWYRQTLGQGPEFLTYFQNEAQLEKSRLLSDRFSAERPKGSFSTLEIQRTEQGDSAMYLCASSGSTGARDQPQHFGDGTRLSIL.

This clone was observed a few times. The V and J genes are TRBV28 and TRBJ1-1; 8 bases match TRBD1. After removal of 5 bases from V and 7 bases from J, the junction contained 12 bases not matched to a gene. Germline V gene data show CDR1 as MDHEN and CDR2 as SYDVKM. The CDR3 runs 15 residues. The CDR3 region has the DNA TGTGCCAGCAGTCTAGAACAGGGGGATTTGATTGAAGCTTTCTTT. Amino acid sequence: CASSLEQGDLIEAFF.

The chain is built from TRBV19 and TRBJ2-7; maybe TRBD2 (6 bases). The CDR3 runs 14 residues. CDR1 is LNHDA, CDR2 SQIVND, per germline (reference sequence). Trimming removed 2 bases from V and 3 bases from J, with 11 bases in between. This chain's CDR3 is CASSIPGSIYEQYF. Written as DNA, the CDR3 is TGTGCCAGTAGTATACCCGGGAGCATCTACGAGCAGTACTTC.

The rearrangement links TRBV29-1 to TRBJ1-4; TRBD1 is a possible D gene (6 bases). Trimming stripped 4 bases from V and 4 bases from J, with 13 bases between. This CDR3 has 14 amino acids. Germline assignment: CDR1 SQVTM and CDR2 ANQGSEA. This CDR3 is CSVVVTGFNEKLFF. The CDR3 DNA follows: TGCAGCGTTGTGGTGACAGGCTTTAATGAAAAACTGTTTTTT.

CDR3 sequence: CASSYRGGVLNEQYF. The CDR3 DNA sequence: TGTGCCAGCAGTTACCGTGGGGGGGTTTTGAACGAGCAGTACTTC. V gene TRBV6-5 combines with J gene TRBJ2-7; the match to TRBD2 covers 7 bases. Germline CDR1 reads MNHEY; CDR2 reads SVGAGI. The J segment lost 5 bases and the V segment lost 2 bases, leaving 9 bases of the junction unmatched. This CDR3 is 15 amino acids long.

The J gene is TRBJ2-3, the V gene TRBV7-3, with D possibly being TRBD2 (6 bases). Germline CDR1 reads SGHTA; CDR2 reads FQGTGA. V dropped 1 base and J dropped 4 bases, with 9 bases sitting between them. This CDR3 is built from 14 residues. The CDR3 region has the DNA TGTGCCAGCAGCTTAAATCCGGGGGCAGATACGCAGTATTTT. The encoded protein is CASSLNPGADTQYF.

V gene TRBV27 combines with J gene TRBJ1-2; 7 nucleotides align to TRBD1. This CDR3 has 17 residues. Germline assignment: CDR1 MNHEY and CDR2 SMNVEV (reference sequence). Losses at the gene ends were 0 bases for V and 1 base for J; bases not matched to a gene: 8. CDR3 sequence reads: CASSLSRDRVINYGYTF. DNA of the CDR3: TGTGCCAGCAGTTTATCCCGGGACAGAGTCATTAACTATGGCTACACCTTC.